This TCR beta chain derives from a study of blood T cells in healthy people across ages. The study's findings and limits: The CMV status of each donor remained undetermined, and this could have confounded shifts in expanded clonotypes. Long-lived donors exceeded aged donors in naive CD4+ cells and diversity.

Using a J-beta primer mix together with a sample-barcoded 5' primer, a second PCR was run for about 7 to 12 cycles. Every single cDNA molecule received a tag from a template-switch adaptor with 12 random nucleotides. TCRdb independently ran MiXCR on the 5' RACE reads; one entry per CDR3 protein. The sample includes around 900,000 distinct CDR3 sequences, 29% of them seen just once. PBMCs were isolated at a quantity of at least 6 million per sample. The sample holds many counts of this clonotype. Its antigen is currently unknown. After removal of 3 bases from V and 4 bases from J, the junction contained 8 bases not matched to a gene. Germline loops: CDR1 SGDLS, CDR2 YYNGEE. The CDR3 loop spans 15 amino acids.

The sequenced sample was blood. The clonotype was recovered from a woman of 80 years or more in good health. The chain has TRBV9 and TRBJ2-5; 8 positions agree with TRBD2. CDR3 in DNA: TGTGCCAGCAGCGCAACTGCGGGGGGCTCAGAGACCCAGTACTTC. Translated, it gives CASSATAGGSETQYF.